These T cell receptor beta chains were read from a single sample in a study of blood T cell repertoires in COVID-19. The table came from immunoSEQ multiplex PCR; TCRdb's copy has only in-frame clones and leaves some out. The table includes about 380,000 clones, roughly 90% detected once. Sequenced sample: peripheral blood. All receptors derive from a man younger than 30 with active or convalescent COVID-19. Each CDR3 is given with its conserved first and last residue. The order of the fields is V gene, CDR3 length, J gene, clone size, D gene, CDR3 DNA, CDR3 protein. A D gene is named only where the DNA matches it firmly. Only some rows state a clone size, as once, few, many or a class for expanded clones.

>TRBV27|19|TRBJ2-1|-|TRBD2
TGTGCCAGCAGTTTATATGGGATGCTAGCGGGGGGGATAGGCAATGAGCAGTTCTTC
CASSLYGMLAGGIGNEQFF
>TRBV3-1/TRBV3-2|14|TRBJ2-1|-|-
TGTGCCAGCAGCCCGGGACTTGGGGGGTCAGAGCAGTTCTTC
CASSPGLGGSEQFF
>TRBV9|15|TRBJ1-1|-|-
TGTGCCAGCAGCCCCCGGACAGACGGAACGTCGGAAGCTTTCTTT
CASSPRTDGTSEAFF
>TRBV4-1|16|TRBJ2-7|-|TRBD2
TGCGCCAGCAGCCAAGGGACTAGCGGTAGCTCCTACGAGCAGTACTTC
CASSQGTSGSSYEQYF
>TRBV10-3|13|TRBJ1-4|-|-
TGTGCCATCAGTGAGGCTGGTAGTGAAAAACTGTTTTTT
CAISEAGSEKLFF
>TRBV28|21|TRBJ1-5|-|-
TGTGCCAGCAGTTTAGGCCGGGGGGACCAATACAAGGTTTTCCGCAATCAGCCCCAGCATTTT
CASSLGRGDQYKVFRNQPQHF
>TRBV3-1/TRBV3-2|20|TRBJ2-7|-|TRBD1
TGTGCCAGCAGCCAAGATAGAACAGGGGCAGCCTTTTCTTCCGCCTACGAGCAGTACTTC
CASSQDRTGAAFSSAYEQYF
>TRBV6-5|15|TRBJ2-3|once|TRBD2
TGTGCCAGCAGTCGACTAGCGGGAGCTGTAGATACGCAGTATTTT
CASSRLAGAVDTQYF
>TRBV11-2|16|TRBJ2-3|-|-
TGTGCCAGCAGCCAATTTGGCCGGGAGACCACAGATACGCAGTATTTT
CASSQFGRETTDTQYF
>TRBV29-1|13|TRBJ2-7|-|TRBD1
TGCAGCGCCGGAGACAGGGATACCTACGAGCAGTACTTC
CSAGDRDTYEQYF
>TRBV4-3|14|TRBJ1-4|-|-
TGCGCCAGCAGCGCTGGACAGAAAAATGAAAAACTGTTTTTT
CASSAGQKNEKLFF
>TRBV7-9|16|TRBJ2-3|-|TRBD2
TGTGCCAGCAGCTTAGGGGCTAGCGGAATGGGAGATACGCAGTATTTT
CASSLGASGMGDTQYF
>TRBV11-2|15|TRBJ2-7|-|-
TGTGCCAGCAGCTTAGAACGGTTTCCCTCCTACGAGCAGTACTTC
CASSLERFPSYEQYF
>TRBV7-2|18|TRBJ2-7|-|TRBD2
TGTGCCAGCAGCTTACAGGGGACTAGCGGGAGTGGTACCTACGAGCAGTACTTC
CASSLQGTSGSGTYEQYF
>TRBV15|14|TRBJ1-5|-|-
TGTGCCACCAAAAAAGCGGGTAGCAATCAGCCCCAGCATTTT
CATKKAGSNQPQHF
>TRBV6-5|13|TRBJ1-2|-|-
TGTGCCAGCAGTTTTTCGGGTTCGAGGGGCTACACCTTC
CASSFSGSRGYTF
>TRBV28|14|TRBJ2-7|-|-
TGTGCCAGCAGTTTTAGACAGAGACCCTACGAGCAGTACTTC
CASSFRQRPYEQYF
>TRBV21-1|17|TRBJ2-1|-|-
TGTGCCAGCAGCAAAGTAGGAGGGCAGGGTCTATACAATGAGCAGTTCTTC
CASSKVGGQGLYNEQFF
>TRBV2|14|TRBJ1-2|-|TRBD1
TGTGCCAGCAGACCGGGACAGGGTAACTATGGCTACACCTTC
CASRPGQGNYGYTF
>TRBV19|13|TRBJ2-3|-|-
TGTGCCAGTATGAGGTCCGGCACAGATACGCAGTATTTT
CASMRSGTDTQYF
>TRBV7-9|14|TRBJ1-6|-|-
TGTGCCAGCAGCTTGGGCGGGGATAATTCACCCCTCCACTTT
CASSLGGDNSPLHF
>TRBV2|18|TRBJ2-1|-|TRBD2
TGTGCCAGCAGTGTGTGGACTAGCGGGGGGAGCTCCTACAATGAGCAGTTCTTC
CASSVWTSGGSSYNEQFF
>TRBV6-5|16|TRBJ1-5|few|TRBD1
TGTGCCAGCAGTTACGATGGGACAGGCGGCAATCAGCCCCAGCATTTT
CASSYDGTGGNQPQHF
>TRBV7-9|15|TRBJ2-3|-|-
TGTGCCAGCAGCTTAGGGTTCCGGGGGGCCGATACGCAGTATTTT
CASSLGFRGADTQYF
>TRBV5-1|15|TRBJ1-1|-|TRBD1
TGCGCCAGCAGCGCGAAGGGACAGGCGAACACTGAAGCTTTCTTT
CASSAKGQANTEAFF
>TRBV12-3/TRBV12-4|13|TRBJ2-1|-|-
TGTGCCAGCACCTGGGGCGGAAGGAATGAGCAGTTCTTC
CASTWGGRNEQFF
>TRBV27|13|TRBJ2-7|-|TRBD1
TGTGCCAGCAGTTTTACAGGGGACTACGAGCAGTACTTC
CASSFTGDYEQYF
>TRBV7-2|15|TRBJ2-5|few|TRBD2
TGTGCCAGCAGCTTAGGAGCGGGGGGGAGGGAGACCCAGTACTTC
CASSLGAGGRETQYF
>TRBV5-4|14|TRBJ1-1|few|TRBD1
TGTGCCAGCAGACCGGACAGGGGGATCACTGAAGCTTTCTTT
CASRPDRGITEAFF
>TRBV27|13|TRBJ1-2|-|-
TGTGCCAGCAGTCCTGGGACACATTATGGCTACACCTTC
CASSPGTHYGYTF
>TRBV19|15|TRBJ2-5|-|TRBD2
TGTGCCAGTAGTGAAGCGGGAGGGGGGTTGATGGCCCAGTACTTC
CASSEAGGGLMAQYF
>TRBV9|13|TRBJ2-7|-|TRBD1
TGTGCCAGCAGCGGGGACAGGGAATACGAGCAGTACTTC
CASSGDREYEQYF
>TRBV5-4|13|TRBJ2-1|-|-
TGTGCCAGCAGCTTCCCTAGCAGCAATGAGCAGTTCTTC
CASSFPSSNEQFF
>TRBV7-9|13|TRBJ2-2|-|-
TGTGCCAGCAGCCACCTGCAGGGCGGGGAGCTGTTTTTT
CASSHLQGGELFF
>TRBV9|16|TRBJ2-3|-|TRBD2
TGTGCCAGCAGCGTAGCGGCGGGGGGGCTCAAGGAGTCGCAGTATTTT
CASSVAAGGLKESQYF
>TRBV6-2/TRBV6-3|14|TRBJ1-5|-|-
TGTGCCAGCAGCCCTGCCCAGACAGTGCAGCCCCAGCATTTT
CASSPAQTVQPQHF
>TRBV20-1|13|TRBJ2-1|once|-
TGCAGTGCTAGTCGAGGATCCTACAATGAGCAGTTCTTC
CSASRGSYNEQFF
>TRBV14|16|TRBJ2-5|-|TRBD1
TGTGCCAGCAGCCCTTACAGGGGGGAGTACCAAGAGACCCAGTACTTC
CASSPYRGEYQETQYF
>TRBV7-2|14|TRBJ2-7|-|TRBD2
TGTGCCAGCAGCTTTGCCGGGAGGGGATACGAGCAGTACTTC
CASSFAGRGYEQYF
>TRBV19|14|TRBJ2-7|-|-
TGTGCCAGTAGTATAGACACTGCGCCGTTGGAGCAGTACTTC
CASSIDTAPLEQYF
>TRBV4-1|19|TRBJ2-7|-|TRBD2
TGCGCCAGCAGCCAATCGACTGGACTAGCGGGGTACCCCTCCTACGAGCAGTACTTC
CASSQSTGLAGYPSYEQYF
>TRBV2|14|TRBJ2-7|-|-
TGTGCCAACTTCAGGGCTACGAAAGACTACGAGCAGTACTTC
CANFRATKDYEQYF
>TRBV18|13|TRBJ2-3|-|-
TGTGCCAGCTCACTGGGGGGTGCAGATACGCAGTATTTT
CASSLGGADTQYF
>TRBV9|20|TRBJ2-7|-|TRBD2
TGTGCCAGCAGCGCCACTCCGCCGGGACTAGCGGAAGCCGGGGCATACGAGCAGTACTTC
CASSATPPGLAEAGAYEQYF
>TRBV9|15|TRBJ1-4|-|TRBD1
TGTGCCAGCAGCGTAGGGGGGACAGTCGTCGAAAAACTGTTTTTT
CASSVGGTVVEKLFF
>TRBV28|15|TRBJ1-5|-|TRBD1
TGTGCCAGCAGTCTAGACAGGGTGAGCAATCAGCCCCAGCATTTT
CASSLDRVSNQPQHF
>TRBV9|18|TRBJ2-5|-|TRBD2
TGTGCCAGCAGCGTAGGGTTCCCCACTAGCGGGGGGCTAGAGACCCAGTACTTC
CASSVGFPTSGGLETQYF
>TRBV7-9|13|TRBJ1-2|-|-
TGTGCCAGCAGCTTGGGGGCAGTTAATGGCTACACCTTC
CASSLGAVNGYTF
>TRBV4-1|14|TRBJ2-7|-|-
TGCGCCAGCAGCCAACGGGGTTACTCCTACGAGCAGTACTTC
CASSQRGYSYEQYF
>TRBV5-1|13|TRBJ2-7|once|-
TGCGCCAGCAGCCAGGTCCCAACCTACGAGCAGTACTTC
CASSQVPTYEQYF
>TRBV6-5|12|TRBJ1-1|-|-
TGTGCCAGCGATACAGGGACCACTGAAGCTTTCTTT
CASDTGTTEAFF
>TRBV24-1|15|TRBJ1-3|-|TRBD1
TGTGCCACCAGCGGGACAGGGGGTAAAGGAAACACCATATATTTT
CATSGTGGKGNTIYF
>TRBV29-1|14|TRBJ1-5|many|-
TGCAGCGTTGTTATTGGGGGCGGGGGTCAGCCCCAGCATTTT
CSVVIGGGGQPQHF